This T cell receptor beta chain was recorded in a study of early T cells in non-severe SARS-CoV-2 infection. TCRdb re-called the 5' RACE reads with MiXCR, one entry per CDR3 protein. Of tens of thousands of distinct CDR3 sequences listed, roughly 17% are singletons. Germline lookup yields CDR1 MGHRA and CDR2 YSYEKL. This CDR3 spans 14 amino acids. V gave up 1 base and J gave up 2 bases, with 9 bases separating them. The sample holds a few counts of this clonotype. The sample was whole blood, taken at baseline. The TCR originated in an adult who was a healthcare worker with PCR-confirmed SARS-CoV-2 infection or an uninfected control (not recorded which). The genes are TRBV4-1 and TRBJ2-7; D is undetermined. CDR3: CASSQVTGPYEQYF. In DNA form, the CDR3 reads TGCGCCAGCAGCCAAGTTACCGGACCCTACGAGCAGTACTTC.